What follows describes a single TCR beta chain. The antigen this receptor binds is unknown. The sample holds no much larger clone one base away, and base qualities are not on file. TCRbeta CDR3 regions were amplified from genomic DNA by means of the immunoSEQ Assay, a bias-controlled multiplex PCR. From the authors' description of their analysis: The number of nucleated cells in each sample was estimated by amplification of reference gene primers within the assay. To quantify the absolute abundance of each unique TCRbeta CDR3 rearrangement, sequence reads were collapsed and filtered. For each sample, productive Simpson clonality was calculated by taking the square root of Simpson's diversity index across productive rearrangements. The clones in this table, taken by TCRdb from immuneACCESS, are in-frame only. Not every clone is retained; where verified, under half of the shortfall comes from an unresolved V gene, and the cause of the rest is unknown. The DNA was the basis for D and trimming; V, J and clone size are from that table. This sample holds tens of thousands of clones; roughly 80% were observed only once. Of the sample, 11% to 15% is held by the ten largest clones.

The data stem from a study of blood T cell repertoires in COVID-19 (dated by TCRdb to about 2020). Regarding the research as a whole: Samples covering the acute and convalescent phases of COVID-19 were provided by collaborators in the United States, Italy and Spain. The repertoires were released in a freely available public database meant as a resource for research on the immune response to SARS-CoV-2. Where available, HLA class I and class II types were obtained from metadata supplied by the sample provider rather than from assay-based typing. The prospective study material was composed of cDNA or gDNA derived from T cells, B-cell-depleted T cells, or PBMCs. The dataset comprised deeply sampled blood TCRbeta repertoires from subjects exposed to, actively infected with, or recovered from COVID-19. The sample metadata nearly always contained a de-identified subject ID, COVID-19 status, age in years and sex. Samples were obtained from the ongoing ImmuneRACE study (first 160 participants) and from 1,254 subjects provided by 6 global collaborators.

CDR1 MNHNY and CDR2 SVGAGI are derived from the germline V gene (reference sequence). Trimming leaves V shorter by 5 bases and J shorter by 2 bases, with the junction holding 5 bases beyond the gene matches. The CDR3 covers 15 residues, taking in both the cysteine and the phenylalanine. Only the CDR3 DNA stays, 45 bases, in frame from base 1. The collaborating institutions used their own protocols to collect whole blood in K2EDTA tubes. For TCRbeta analysis, collaborators shipped samples as frozen whole blood, isolated PBMCs, or DNA extracted from either of those sample types. Broad study findings and their caveats: How much clinical and demographic metadata was included differed by source and by participant, and the metadata was provided uncurated.

Sequencing was carried out using peripheral blood. The clonotype was recovered from a human donor with acute or convalescent COVID-19. The donor label of this sample is uncertain. In this chain, TRBV6-6 is recombined with TRBJ1-5; TRBD1 lines up with 8 middle nucleotides. The CDR3 amino acid sequence is: CASSDTGQGNQPQHF. The DNA sequence reads TGTGCCAGCAGTGACACGGGACAGGGCAATCAGCCCCAGCATTTT.